What follows are 2 T cell receptor beta chains derived from one specimen sequenced in a study of identical twins (dated by TCRdb to 2016 to 2018). The method was 5' RACE. Reads for this sample came from an Illumina HiSeq 2000. TCRdb applied fastp at Q25 and MiXCR to the public reads, then kept only in-frame beta chains. Each CDR3 protein gets just one entry, which takes the most common genes and DNA from the rows behind it. The sample table contains about 530,000 distinct CDR3 sequences; only one count was recorded for approximately 20% of them. Approximately 0.52% of the sample belongs to the ten largest clones. This same sample was also taken into another study, of yellow fever vaccine responses in identical twins.

The sequenced sample was CD4+ T cells sorted from blood. The receptors stem from a woman aged 18-35 years in good health.

There are a few counts of this clonotype. The chain joins TRBV12-3 or TRBV12-4 to TRBJ2-5; D tentatively reads TRBD1 or TRBD2 (5 bases each). CDR3 length equals 16 residues. Between the trimmed V and J ends, which lost 1 base and 1 base, there was a span of 13 bases. CDR3 residues: CASSLGRGVVQETQYF. As DNA, the CDR3 is TGTGCCAGCAGTTTAGGCAGAGGGGTAGTCCAAGAGACCCAGTACTTC.

The chain uses TRBV10-3 and TRBJ2-7; D perhaps matches TRBD1 (6 bases). V was shortened by 0 bases and J by 3 bases, with 15 bases between the two germline ends. Germline CDR1 ENHRY, CDR2 SYGVKD. The CDR3 is made up of 16 amino acids. Here the CDR3 reads CAISESWQGQNYEQYF. CDR3 DNA: TGTGCCATCAGTGAGTCTTGGCAGGGGCAGAACTACGAGCAGTACTTC.